Listed here are 15 T cell receptor beta chains from one sample, sequenced in a study of T cells in Graves' hyperthyroidism and ophthalmopathy. There were TCR beta CDR3 regions amplified from RNA transcripts. HTBI primers were employed in a first-round RT-PCR of the TCR CDR3. TCRdb itself ran the multiplex PCR reads through MiXCR, one entry per CDR3 protein. Among about 510,000 distinct CDR3 sequences listed, around 15% were seen once. The sample was blood. Source of these receptors: a woman in her 40s with Graves' hyperthyroidism.

This clonotype has a handful of counts. The chain is built from TRBV19 and TRBJ1-5; D unclear. Germline V gives CDR1 LNHDA, CDR2 SQIVND (reference sequence). V shed 4 bases and J shed 0 bases, with 10 bases lying between them. The CDR3 has 15 amino acids. Here the CDR3 DNA reads TGTGCCAGTAGTAGCGCTGGAGATAGCAATCAGCCCCAGCATTTT. Translating gives CASSSAGDSNQPQHF.

Notes on this clonotype: This may stem from a read error, because a much larger clone lies one nucleotide away. The chain has TRBV19 and TRBJ1-2; 10 nucleotides align to TRBD1. Germline values: CDR1 LNHDA, CDR2 SQIVND (reference sequence). Trimming took 7 bases from V and 3 from J; bases not matched to a gene: 11. There are 16 residues in the CDR3. CDR3 in DNA: TGTGCCAGTAAAAAGCCGTCAGGGACAGGGGACTATGGCTACACCTTC. Encoded protein: CASKKPSGTGDYGYTF. The entire variable domain, with the rest obtained from reference TRBV19 and TRBJ1-2, is as follows: DGGITQSPKYLFRKEGQNVTLSCEQNLNHDAMYWYRQDPGQGLRLIYYSQIVNDFQKGDIAEGYSVSREKKESFPLTVTSAQKNPTAFYLCASKKPSGTGDYGYTFGSGTRLTVV.

The sample holds many counts of this clonotype. The rearrangement links TRBV30 to TRBJ2-7; 9 bases are shared with TRBD2. Trimming removed 3 bases from V and 2 bases from J; junction bases left unmatched: 2. CDR3 size: 13 residues. Per germline, CDR1 GTSNPN and CDR2 SVGIG (reference sequence). As DNA, the CDR3 is TGTGCCTGGAGGACTAGCGGAACCTACGAGCAGTACTTC. This codes for CAWRTSGTYEQYF.

The table lists this clonotype with many counts. The chain links TRBV6-1 to TRBJ2-7, with D tentatively TRBD2 (6 bases). Trimming removed 7 bases from V and 5 bases from J, with 12 bases in between. This CDR3 region has 12 residues. CDR1 is MNHNS and CDR2 is SASEGT in the germline V gene. CDR3 sequence reads: CASTPGRNEQYF. In nucleotides, the CDR3 is TGTGCCAGCACCCCTGGGAGGAACGAGCAGTACTTC.

This clonotype was observed many times. The rearrangement links TRBV29-1 to TRBJ2-3, with 14 bases matching TRBD2. This CDR3 has 17 amino acids. The germline V gene encodes CDR1 SQVTM and CDR2 ANQGSEA. After removal of 7 bases from V and 3 bases from J, the junction contained 12 bases not matched to a gene. This CDR3 reads CSALTSGRADRTDTQYF. The CDR3 DNA sequence: TGCAGCGCCTTGACTAGCGGGAGGGCCGACCGGACAGATACGCAGTATTTT.

V usage is TRBV5-1 and J usage is TRBJ1-4; unclear D gene. V lost 0 bases to trimming and J lost 4 bases, with 16 bases between them. The CDR3 consists of 17 residues. Germline-derived CDR1 and CDR2 are SGHRS and YFSETQ. The chain's CDR3 is CASSLGSNGADNEKLFF. In DNA, the CDR3 is TGCGCCAGCAGCTTGGGATCAAACGGTGCCGATAATGAAAAACTGTTTTTT.

This clonotype was seen repeatedly, ten times or more. V is TRBV30 and J is TRBJ2-1; tentative D call: TRBD2 (6 bases). The length of the CDR3 is 12 residues. The V gene's germline CDR1 is GTSNPN and CDR2 SVGIG (reference sequence). V was shortened by 4 bases and J by 4 bases, with 8 bases between the two germline ends. This chain's CDR3 is CAWISGYNEQFF. In DNA, the CDR3 is TGTGCCTGGATTAGCGGTTACAATGAGCAGTTCTTC. Full variable domain (missing parts from reference TRBV30 and TRBJ2-1): SQTIHQWPATLVQPVGSPLSLECTVEGTSNPNLYWYRQAAGRGLQLLFYSVGIGQISSEVPQNLSASRPQDRQFILSSKKLLLSDSGFYLCAWISGYNEQFFGPGTRLTVL.

To note about this clonotype: Given a much more abundant clone one base away, this may be a read error. The CDR3 end shows no conserved phenylalanine or tryptophan, and so a read error is likely. The chain couples TRBV29-1 to TRBJ1-1; unclear D gene. V dropped 2 bases and J dropped 0 bases, with 7 bases sitting between them. The CDR3 runs 13 residues. Germline V CDR1 and CDR2: SQVTM, ANQGSEA. The CDR3 bases are TGCAGCGTTGAAAAGGCGATGAACACTGAAGCTTTCCTT. Amino acids: CSVEKAMNTEAFL.

This clonotype was detected only once. This chain uses TRBV6-1 with TRBJ1-5, with TRBD1 matching 8 bases. The length of the CDR3 is 17 residues. V lost 5 bases, J lost 1 base, and 10 bases stayed unmatched. Germline V gene lookup returns CDR1 MNHNS and CDR2 SASEGT. CDR3 nucleotide sequence: TGTGCCAGCAGTCGCGCTGACAGGGGTTGGAGCAATCAGCCCCAGCATTTT. It encodes CASSRADRGWSNQPQHF.

This clonotype came up many times. The rearrangement uses TRBV7-9 and TRBJ2-7, with a possible D match to TRBD2 (6 bases). Trimming took off 5 bases at V and 4 bases at J, with 15 bases between the two ends. This CDR3 has 14 amino acids. Germline CDR1 SEHNR, CDR2 FQNEAQ (reference sequence). CDR3 loop: CASSPEGGSYEQYF. CDR3 bases: TGTGCCAGCAGCCCAGAGGGAGGATCTTACGAGCAGTACTTC.

This clonotype was recorded at least ten times. The V and J genes are TRBV7-8 and TRBJ1-1; unclear D gene. Germline CDR1 SGHVS, CDR2 FQNEAQ. The CDR3 is made up of 15 amino acids. V lost 5 bases, J lost 7 bases, and 20 bases lay in between. The CDR3 DNA sequence: TGTGCCAGCAGCACCCGGTTCGGAGGGATGGGTGAAGCTTTCTTT. Its translation is CASSTRFGGMGEAFF.

This clonotype was found many times. The genes are TRBV7-8 and TRBJ2-2; no firm D call. The V end lost 9 bases, the J end lost 0 bases, and 11 bases lay between the germline ends. This CDR3 has 14 residues. Germline V gene sequence: CDR1 SGHVS, CDR2 FQNEAQ. The CDR3 nucleotides are TGTGCCAGTACGAGAGACACGAACACCGGGGAGCTGTTTTTT. Translated, it gives CASTRDTNTGELFF.

This clonotype was counted ten times or more. The chain couples TRBV7-8 to TRBJ2-1; D is undetermined. V was cut by 6 bases and J by 4 bases, with 19 bases left in between. The CDR3 loop spans 16 amino acids. Germline V gene data show CDR1 as SGHVS and CDR2 as FQNEAQ. The CDR3 nucleotides read TGTGCCAGCAGACCCCGGGCGACCGATACATACAATGAGCAGTTCTTC. Translating gives CASRPRATDTYNEQFF.

The chain is built from TRBV19 and TRBJ2-3, with 9 bases fitting TRBD2. Germline trimming cut 8 bases from V and 6 bases from J; bases unmatched to any gene: 6. The CDR3 contains 13 residues. CDR1 is LNHDA and CDR2 is SQIVND in the germline V gene (reference sequence). The CDR3 loop reads CASGTSRRDTQYF. In nucleotides, the CDR3 is TGTGCCAGTGGGACTAGCCGGAGGGATACGCAGTATTTT.

The chain couples TRBV6-1 to TRBJ2-2; 12 positions agree with TRBD1. The CDR3 consists of 17 residues. V gave up 7 bases and J gave up 5 bases; unmatched junction bases: 11. From germline, CDR1 is MNHNS and CDR2 SASEGT. This CDR3 is CASKGQGAPSLTGELFF. The CDR3 DNA is TGTGCCAGCAAGGGACAGGGGGCGCCCAGCCTTACCGGGGAGCTGTTTTTT.